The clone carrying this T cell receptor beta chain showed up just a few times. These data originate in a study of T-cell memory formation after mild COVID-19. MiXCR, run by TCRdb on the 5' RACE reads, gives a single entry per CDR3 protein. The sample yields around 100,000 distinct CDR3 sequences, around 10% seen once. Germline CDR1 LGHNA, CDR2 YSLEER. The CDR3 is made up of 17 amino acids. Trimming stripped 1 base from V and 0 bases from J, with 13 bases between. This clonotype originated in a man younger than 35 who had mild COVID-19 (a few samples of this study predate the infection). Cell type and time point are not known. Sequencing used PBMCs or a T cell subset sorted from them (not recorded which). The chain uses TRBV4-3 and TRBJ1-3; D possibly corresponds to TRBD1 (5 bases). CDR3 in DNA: TGCGCCAGCAGCCAAGTTCCCGGACAAGGCTCTGGAAACACCATATATTTT. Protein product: CASSQVPGQGSGNTIYF.